These 10 T cell receptor beta chains came from one sample sequenced in a study of Graves' ophthalmopathy and Graves' hyperthyroidism. Amplified material comprised TCR beta CDR3 regions derived from RNA transcripts. First-round RT-PCR relied on HTBI primers, and a second-round multiplex PCR came next. TCRdb used MiXCR to reprocess the multiplex PCR reads, holding one entry per CDR3 protein. The sample lists about 240,000 distinct CDR3 sequences, around 42% seen once, with less than 60% in the top ten. The sequenced material came from peripheral blood. The receptor set was obtained from an adult man with Graves' ophthalmopathy.

The J gene is TRBJ1-5, the V gene TRBV20-1, with 7 positions matching TRBD1. From germline, CDR1 is DFQATT and CDR2 SNEGSKA (reference sequence). This CDR3 region has 16 residues. Germline trimming cut 6 bases from V and 0 bases from J; bases unmatched to any gene: 11. CDR3 in amino acids: CSARTGVLLSNQPQHF. CDR3 nucleotide sequence: TGCAGTGCGAGGACAGGTGTACTTCTTAGCAATCAGCCCCAGCATTTT.

In its sample, this clonotype was seen once. CDR3 nucleotide sequence: TGTGCCAGCACCTGGGGGGAGCCCTACGAGCAGTACTTC. Its protein product is CASTWGEPYEQYF. The chain has TRBV12-3 or TRBV12-4 and TRBJ2-5, with D maybe TRBD2 (6 bases). The closer fit of TRBJ2-7 to the DNA end suggests the J call may be wrong. There are 13 residues in the CDR3.

This clonotype was detected only a few times. The chain has TRBV5-1 and TRBJ1-2; unclear D gene. This CDR3 spans 15 amino acids. V lost 0 bases and J 0 bases, leaving 9 bases between the germline ends. Germline V gene sequence: CDR1 SGHRS, CDR2 YFSETQ. CDR3 loop: CASSLDSFANYGYTF. CDR3 bases: TGCGCCAGCAGCTTGGACAGCTTTGCTAACTATGGCTACACCTTC.

This clonotype was counted between two and nine times. This rearrangement joins TRBV7-9 to TRBJ1-2; 8 bases align to TRBD1. V was pared by 5 bases and J by 8 bases, with 19 bases of the junction left unmatched. Germline V gives CDR1 SEHNR, CDR2 FQNEAQ (reference sequence). CDR3 length: 17 amino acids. CDR3: CASSPAQTDRGGRGYTF. CDR3 sequence (DNA): TGTGCCAGCAGCCCAGCTCAAACAGACAGGGGCGGTCGGGGCTACACCTTC.

The genes are TRBV12-3 or TRBV12-4 and TRBJ1-1; no firm D call. V lost 4 bases to trimming and J lost 7 bases, with 16 bases between them. The CDR3 totals 14 residues. CDR3 loop: CASSSTTDGVEAFF. The CDR3 nucleotides read TGTGCCAGCAGTTCGACCACGGACGGTGTTGAAGCTTTCTTT.

The V gene is TRBV7-6, the J gene TRBJ2-7; 11 bases align to TRBD1. V lost 8 bases, J lost 5 bases, and 5 bases stayed unmatched. Germline CDR1 is SGHVS and CDR2 is FNYEAQ. The CDR3 length is 13 residues. The CDR3 DNA is TGTGCCAGCGGCTGGGACAGGGGGGACGAGCAGTACTTC. Translation gives CASGWDRGDEQYF.

The chain combines TRBV7-8 with TRBJ1-2; tentatively, D is TRBD1 (5 bases). Trimming pared 5 bases from V and 4 bases from J, leaving 14 bases between. Germline V gene sequence: CDR1 SGHVS, CDR2 FQNEAQ. The CDR3 has 14 amino acids. In DNA form, the CDR3 reads TGTGCCAGCAGCCCGGGGGACCACTCCTATGGCTACACCTTC. Its translation: CASSPGDHSYGYTF.

Comment on this clonotype: One end of the junction fails to match germline, which may point to a read error. V usage is TRBV24-1 and J usage is TRBJ1-2; D not resolved. This CDR3 has 13 amino acids. Germline CDR1 KGHDR, CDR2 SFDVKD. The CDR3 loop is CATGDFSGFGYTF. DNA of the CDR3: TGTGCCACCGGTGATTTCAGCGGGTTCGGCTACACCTTC.

V gene TRBV29-1 combines with J gene TRBJ2-6; 9 bases agree with TRBD1. The CDR3 sequence is 16 residues long. With V trimmed by 6 bases and J by 4 bases, 10 bases remained unmatched. In germline, CDR1 is SQVTM, CDR2 ANQGSEA. CDR3 sequence (DNA): TGCAGCGTCTACCAGACAGGGGGTGGGGGGGCCAACGTCCTGACTTTC. Encoded protein: CSVYQTGGGGANVLTF.

The chain is built from TRBV6-5 and TRBJ1-2; D may be TRBD1 (5 bases). This CDR3 spans 13 amino acids. V lost 7 bases to trimming and J lost 8 bases, with 17 bases between them. From germline, CDR1 is MNHEY and CDR2 SVGAGI. The CDR3 spells CASMQGWDRGYTF. The CDR3 DNA sequence: TGTGCCAGCATGCAGGGCTGGGATCGCGGCTACACCTTC.